This passage covers 9 T cell receptor beta chains from one sample sequenced in a study of blood T cell repertoires in COVID-19 (dated by TCRdb to the early 2020s). The library was generated by the immunoSEQ multiplex PCR assay. The source is immuneACCESS, and TCRdb retained only in-frame sequences with V and J called. Part of the clones is not carried over; for the studies checked, unresolved V genes explain less than half of this, and the remainder is unexplained. This sample has about 260,000 clones in its table, and 85% to 90% of those were observed once. Roughly 5% of the sample goes to the ten largest clones. Specimen: peripheral blood. Every receptor here comes from a woman aged 55-69 years with COVID-19, enrolled during active disease.

This chain uses TRBV12-3 or TRBV12-4 with TRBJ1-1, with D hard to call. Trimming took off 6 bases at V and 3 bases at J, with 11 bases between the two ends. The CDR3 spans 13 residues. CDR3 protein: CASRSGADTEAFF. As DNA, the CDR3 is TGTGCCAGCAGGTCAGGAGCGGACACTGAAGCTTTCTTT.

The chain recombines TRBV20-1 with TRBJ1-1; maybe TRBD1 (5 bases). This CDR3 is 14 amino acids long. The V end was cut by 3 bases, the J end by 10 bases, with 21 bases between. Looked up from germline, CDR1 is DFQATT and CDR2 is SNEGSKA (reference sequence). Written as DNA, the CDR3 is TGCAGTGCTAGTGAAGGACCGGGGGGACTTGGAGCTTTCTTT. Amino acid sequence: CSASEGPGGLGAFF.

This clone was counted a few times. This chain links TRBV7-9 with TRBJ1-3, with D possibly matching TRBD1 (6 bases). CDR3 length: 17 amino acids. The germline V gene has CDR1 SEHNR and CDR2 FQNEAQ (reference sequence). Between the trimmed V and J ends, which lost 5 bases and 2 bases, there was a span of 19 bases. CDR3 in DNA: TGTGCCAGCAGCCCCACGGCAGGGACACCCACTGGAAACACCATATATTTT. Translating it yields CASSPTAGTPTGNTIYF.

V is TRBV5-1 and J is TRBJ1-2; D is ambiguous. The CDR3 length is 16 residues. V lost 4 bases, J lost 1 base, and 17 bases lay in between. Germline CDR1 is SGHRS and CDR2 is YFSETQ. The CDR3 DNA sequence: TGCGCCAGCAGCCCGGGGTGGGGAGCAGATAACTATGGCTACACCTTC. It specifies CASSPGWGADNYGYTF. Full variable domain (remainder filled in from reference TRBV5-1 and TRBJ1-2): KAGVTQTPRYLIKTRGQQVTLSCSPISGHRSVSWYQQTPGQGLQFLFEYFSETQRNKGNFPGRFSGRQFSNSRSEMNVSTLELGDSALYLCASSPGWGADNYGYTFGSGTRLTVV.

V gene TRBV7-9 combines with J gene TRBJ2-5; 9 bases are a match to TRBD2. V lost 1 base and J lost 1; bases outside the gene matches: 4. The CDR3 runs to 16 residues. Germline V gives CDR1 SEHNR, CDR2 FQNEAQ (reference sequence). The CDR3 sequence: CASSLVASGTQETQYF. The CDR3 DNA sequence: TGTGCCAGCAGCTTAGTGGCTAGCGGGACCCAAGAGACCCAGTACTTC.

This clone was observed a single time. The chain carries TRBV5-6 and TRBJ1-3; D unclear. The V gene lost 4 bases and the J gene lost 4 bases, with 9 bases spanning the gap. Per germline, CDR1 SGHDT and CDR2 YYEEEE. This CDR3 is built from 13 residues. The CDR3 nucleotides read TGTGCCAGCAGCCTACAGCAAGGAAACACCATATATTTT. Protein product: CASSLQQGNTIYF.

This clone came up once. The chain recombines TRBV30 with TRBJ2-4; 8 bases match TRBD1. The V segment lost 0 bases and the J segment 3 bases; nucleotides outside the gene matches: 4. The CDR3 consists of 15 residues. Germline V gene data show CDR1 as GTSNPN and CDR2 as SVGIG (reference sequence). CDR3 amino acids: CAWSVQQGGKNIQYF. DNA for the CDR3: TGTGCCTGGAGTGTACAACAGGGGGGCAAAAACATTCAGTACTTC.

This chain joins TRBV5-4 and TRBJ1-4, with a tentative D call TRBD1 (5 bases). Trimming took 4 bases from V and 6 from J, leaving 19 bases between them. The germline CDR1 and CDR2 sequences are SGHNT and YYREEE (reference sequence). This CDR3 contains 16 residues. The CDR3 nucleotides are TGTGCCAGCAGCGCCATAGGAGGGACGGTAGATGAAAAACTGTTTTTT. It encodes CASSAIGGTVDEKLFF.

The genes are TRBV15 and TRBJ1-3; D is undetermined. Per the germline V gene, CDR1 is LNHNV and CDR2 is YYDKDF (reference sequence). This CDR3 is 16 amino acids long. Between the trimmed V and J ends, which lost 0 bases and 4 bases, there was a span of 13 bases. CDR3 residues: CATSRDGLLEGNTIYF. The CDR3, as DNA: TGTGCCACCAGCAGAGATGGACTGCTAGAAGGAAACACCATATATTTT.